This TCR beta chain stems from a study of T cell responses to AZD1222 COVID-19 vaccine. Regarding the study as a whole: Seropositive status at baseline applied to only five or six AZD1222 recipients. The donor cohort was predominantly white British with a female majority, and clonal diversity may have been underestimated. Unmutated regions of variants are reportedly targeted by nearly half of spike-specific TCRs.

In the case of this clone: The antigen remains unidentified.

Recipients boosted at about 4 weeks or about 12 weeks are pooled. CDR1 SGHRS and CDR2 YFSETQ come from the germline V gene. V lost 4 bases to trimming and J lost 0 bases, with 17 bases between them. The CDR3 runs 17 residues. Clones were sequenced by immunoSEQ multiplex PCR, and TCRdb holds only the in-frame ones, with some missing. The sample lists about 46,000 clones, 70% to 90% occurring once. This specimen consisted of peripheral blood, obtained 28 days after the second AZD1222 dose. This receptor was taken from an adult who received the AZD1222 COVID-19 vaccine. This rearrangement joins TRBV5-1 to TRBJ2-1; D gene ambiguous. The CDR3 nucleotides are TGCGCCAGCAGCGCCCTTAGCAGGTCGAGCTCCTACAATGAGCAGTTCTTC. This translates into CASSALSRSSSYNEQFF. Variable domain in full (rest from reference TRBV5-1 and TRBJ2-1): KAGVTQTPRYLIKTRGQQVTLSCSPISGHRSVSWYQQTPGQGLQFLFEYFSETQRNKGNFPGRFSGRQFSNSRSEMNVSTLELGDSALYLCASSALSRSSSYNEQFFGPGTRLTVL.